The clone carrying this T cell receptor beta chain was recorded only once. What it binds is not known. The entry originates in a study of cytomegalovirus exposure and HLA in healthy donors. Whole-study findings and limits: Earlier analysis found most TCR beta V segments productive about 87% or about 30% of the time.

PCR involved 60 Vbeta and 13 Jbeta primers. The protocol was immunoSEQ multiplex PCR, while the TCRdb copy is restricted to in-frame clones and leaves out a portion. This sample carries about 150,000 clones, about four fifths of them seen once, and the ten largest clones take 1%. The V and J ends lost 7 bases and 7 bases, in that order; junction bases with no gene match: 7. This CDR3 has 13 residues. Germline CDR1 reads MNHEY; CDR2 reads SVGAGI. The chain combines TRBV6-5 with TRBJ2-5; TRBD1 aligns across 9 bases. Material for sequencing was PBMCs. The TCR sequence derives from a woman in her forties or fifties in good health and CMV-seropositive. CDR3 loop: CASTSDRGLTQYF. The CDR3 DNA sequence: TGTGCCAGCACCTCGGACAGGGGATTGACCCAGTACTTC.